The 32 T cell receptor beta chains given below trace back to one sample, sequenced in a study of cytomegalovirus exposure and HLA in healthy donors. The PCR used 60 Vbeta and 13 Jbeta primers. The table came from immunoSEQ multiplex PCR; TCRdb's copy has only in-frame clones and leaves some out. The sample lists fewer than 100,000 clones; under 80% were seen once. The sequenced sample consisted of PBMCs. The receptors were sampled from a middle-aged man in good health and CMV-seropositive.

V is TRBV13 and J is TRBJ1-3; D is possibly TRBD1 (6 bases). Trimming cost V 5 bases and J 0 bases, with 17 bases left between them. The CDR3 length is 17 residues. CDR1 is PRHDT, CDR2 FYEKMQ, per germline (reference sequence). The CDR3 nucleotides are TGTGCCAGCAGCCCCGGGAGGGGGATGAGCTCTGGAAACACCATATATTTT. Its translation: CASSPGRGMSSGNTIYF.

This clone was seen a single time. V and J are TRBV7-8 and TRBJ1-1; possibly TRBD1 for D (5 bases). Germline CDR1 is SGHVS and CDR2 is FQNEAQ. This CDR3 spans 16 amino acids. Trimming shortened V by 1 base and J by 5 bases, and 17 bases separated the two germline ends. Written as DNA, the CDR3 is TGTGCCAGCAGCTTAGGGGCGGGGCCGAAGAGGACTGAAGCTTTCTTT. Its protein is CASSLGAGPKRTEAFF.

V usage is TRBV6-1 and J usage is TRBJ1-2, with 12 bases matching TRBD1. The CDR3 totals 15 residues. Trimming cost V 6 bases and J 4 bases; bases outside gene matches: 6. Germline CDR1 and CDR2: MNHNS and SASEGT. The CDR3 sequence: CASRGTGGRGYGYTF. In nucleotides, the CDR3 is TGTGCCAGCAGAGGGACAGGGGGCAGGGGCTATGGCTACACCTTC.

This CDR3 is CASSLYPPAKRGNEKLFF. The DNA of the CDR3 is TGTGCCAGCAGTTTATACCCACCGGCGAAAAGGGGTAATGAAAAACTGTTTTTT. This chain uses TRBV27 with TRBJ1-4, with D possibly TRBD1 on 5 matching bases. CDR3 length: 18 residues. In germline, CDR1 is MNHEY, CDR2 SMNVEV (reference sequence). V lost 1 base and J 4 bases, leaving 19 bases between the germline ends.

This chain connects TRBV6-5 to TRBJ2-7, with 7 bases lining up with TRBD2. There are 15 residues in the CDR3. CDR1 and CDR2 from the germline V gene are MNHEY and SVGAGI. V lost 6 bases, J lost 2 bases, and 10 bases stayed unmatched. For the CDR3, the DNA is TGTGCCAGCAGACCGTCGGGAGGTGGGGCCTACGAGCAGTACTTC. Its protein is CASRPSGGGAYEQYF.

The rearrangement links TRBV5-1 to TRBJ2-3; 7 bases match TRBD1. V was pared by 5 bases and J by 2 bases, with 5 bases of the junction left unmatched. CDR3 length equals 14 residues. CDR1 is SGHRS, CDR2 YFSETQ, per germline. This chain's CDR3 is CASSPGQITDTQYF. The CDR3 DNA reads TGCGCCAGCAGTCCGGGACAGATCACAGATACGCAGTATTTT.

This clone was observed a single time. This sequence joins TRBV2 and TRBJ2-3, with 10 bases lining up with TRBD2. Germline-derived CDR1 and CDR2 are SNHLY and FYNNEI. Unmatched junction bases numbered 7, after V lost 0 bases and J lost 7 bases. The length of the CDR3 is 16 residues. The CDR3 coding sequence is TGTGCCAGCAGTGAAGCTCGTCCTAGCGGGAGAAATACGCAGTATTTT. This codes for CASSEARPSGRNTQYF.

The chain carries TRBV6-5 and TRBJ1-2; a possible D gene is TRBD1 (5 bases). This CDR3 has 14 amino acids. V was pared by 6 bases and J by 8 bases, with 19 bases between. From germline, CDR1 is MNHEY and CDR2 SVGAGI. CDR3 residues: CASSPAQGSRGYTF. CDR3 coding DNA: TGTGCCAGCAGCCCAGCCCAGGGCAGTCGGGGCTACACCTTC.

The chain employs TRBV6-5 and TRBJ2-7; possibly TRBD2 for D (6 bases). This CDR3 has 16 residues. The germline CDR1 and CDR2 sequences are MNHEY and SVGAGI. Trimming cost V 2 bases and J 2 bases, with 16 bases left between them. The CDR3: CASSYGRVAAPYEQYF. The CDR3 DNA reads TGTGCCAGCAGTTACGGTCGGGTAGCGGCGCCCTACGAGCAGTACTTC.

In its sample, this clone was seen once. The genes are TRBV5-1 and TRBJ2-3; the D is unclear. V lost 0 bases and J lost 7, with 12 bases in between. Germline V CDR1 and CDR2: SGHRS, YFSETQ. This CDR3 comprises 14 residues. In DNA form, the CDR3 reads TGCGCCAGCAGCTTGGGCCTAGAGTCGCATACGCAGTATTTT. Translating it yields CASSLGLESHTQYF. The whole variable domain, remainder taken from reference TRBV5-1 and TRBJ2-3, is KAGVTQTPRYLIKTRGQQVTLSCSPISGHRSVSWYQQTPGQGLQFLFEYFSETQRNKGNFPGRFSGRQFSNSRSEMNVSTLELGDSALYLCASSLGLESHTQYFGPGTRLTVL.

The V gene is TRBV6-6, the J gene TRBJ1-4; D is ambiguous. In germline, CDR1 is MNHNY, CDR2 SVGAGI (reference sequence). CDR3 size: 13 residues. V lost 6 bases to trimming and J lost 8 bases, with 13 bases between them. The CDR3 DNA reads TGTGCCAGCAGACCTTCAGCGAAAGAAAAACTGTTTTTT. Translated: CASRPSAKEKLFF.

V gene TRBV5-1 combines with J gene TRBJ1-4, with TRBD1 as a possible D gene (6 bases). Germline values: CDR1 SGHRS, CDR2 YFSETQ. This CDR3 is 17 amino acids long. Deletions cut 0 bases from V and 4 bases from J, with 16 bases between. CDR3 DNA sequence: TGCGCCAGCAGCTTGGAGGCCAGGGGCTCCGTTAATGAAAAACTGTTTTTT. Its translation is CASSLEARGSVNEKLFF. The whole variable domain, remainder taken from reference TRBV5-1 and TRBJ1-4, is KAGVTQTPRYLIKTRGQQVTLSCSPISGHRSVSWYQQTPGQGLQFLFEYFSETQRNKGNFPGRFSGRQFSNSRSEMNVSTLELGDSALYLCASSLEARGSVNEKLFFGSGTQLSVL.

The chain links TRBV4-1 to TRBJ1-3; D is undetermined. The CDR3 length is 16 residues. Per the germline V gene, CDR1 is MGHRA and CDR2 is YSYEKL. V was cut by 4 bases and J by 0 bases, with 13 bases left in between. CDR3 nucleotide sequence: TGCGCCAGCAGCCCTCAATCACTGAGCTCTGGAAACACCATATATTTT. Translating gives CASSPQSLSSGNTIYF.

The gene calls are TRBV7-9 and TRBJ1-2; TRBD1 might be the D (6 bases). Between the trimmed V and J ends, which lost 0 bases and 8 bases, there was a span of 13 bases. Germline V CDR1 and CDR2: SEHNR, FQNEAQ (reference sequence). There are 14 residues in the CDR3. The CDR3 nucleotides are TGTGCCAGCAGCTTAGCGGGGGCCGAGGGAGGCTACACCTTC. This translates into CASSLAGAEGGYTF.

CDR3 region: CASSHVPQRARNEQFF. Here the CDR3 DNA reads TGTGCCAGCAGCCACGTTCCCCAGCGGGCCAGGAATGAGCAGTTCTTC. This chain links TRBV14 with TRBJ2-1; TRBD2 is a possible D gene (6 bases). V dropped 3 bases and J dropped 7 bases, with 19 bases sitting between them. The CDR3 has 16 residues. The germline V gene has CDR1 SGHDN and CDR2 FVKESK.

The chain joins TRBV10-3 to TRBJ2-5; 7 bases are a match to TRBD2. V was clipped by 3 bases and J by 1 base; unmatched bases: 5. The V gene's germline CDR1 is ENHRY and CDR2 SYGVKD. This CDR3 spans 15 amino acids. CDR3 bases: TGTGCCATCAGTGAACCTCCGGGGGGCCAAGAGACCCAGTACTTC. It specifies CAISEPPGGQETQYF.

This chain joins TRBV5-1 and TRBJ2-2; TRBD2 matches at 7 bases. CDR1 is SGHRS and CDR2 is YFSETQ in the germline V gene. The CDR3 contains 15 residues. V was clipped by 3 bases and J by 0 bases; unmatched bases: 2. CDR3 amino acids: CASSSGLANTGELFF. CDR3 sequence (DNA): TGCGCCAGCAGCTCCGGACTAGCGAACACCGGGGAGCTGTTTTTT.

V and J are TRBV2 and TRBJ1-2; TRBD1 matches at 7 bases. V dropped 1 base and J dropped 8; count of bases not matched to a gene: 7. The V gene's germline CDR1 is SNHLY and CDR2 FYNNEI. The CDR3 runs 14 residues. The CDR3 is CASSEGGTVRGYTF. The DNA of the CDR3 is TGTGCCAGCAGTGAAGGGGGGACAGTCAGGGGCTACACCTTC.

The V call is TRBV7-9, the J call TRBJ1-1; 10 nucleotides align to TRBD1. The V gene end was trimmed by 6 bases and the J gene end by 7 bases; junction bases not matched to a gene: 11. The V gene's germline CDR1 is SEHNR and CDR2 FQNEAQ (reference sequence). This CDR3 spans 15 amino acids. The DNA for the CDR3 is TGTGCCAGCAGACCTCCGACAGGGGGCGCGAGTGAAGCTTTCTTT. This sequence encodes CASRPPTGGASEAFF.

This clone was seen only a few times. The chain employs TRBV6-1 and TRBJ2-3, with 7 positions matching TRBD2. Losses at the gene ends were 1 base for V and 2 bases for J; bases not matched to a gene: 3. Germline V gene data show CDR1 as MNHNS and CDR2 as SASEGT. The length of the CDR3 is 15 residues. CDR3 nucleotides: TGTGCCAGCAGTGAAGGGGGGGGAGCCACAGATACGCAGTATTTT. It codes for CASSEGGGATDTQYF.

This sequence joins TRBV5-6 and TRBJ1-4, with D maybe TRBD1 (6 bases). This CDR3 is 16 amino acids long. V was trimmed by 0 bases and J by 6 bases, leaving 15 bases between them. Germline V lookup: CDR1 SGHDT, CDR2 YYEEEE. CDR3 region: CASSLGKQGYHEKLFF. The CDR3 region has the DNA TGTGCCAGCAGCTTGGGGAAACAGGGCTATCATGAAAAACTGTTTTTT.

The sample holds one count of this clone. This sequence joins TRBV29-1 and TRBJ1-2; D possibly corresponds to TRBD1 (6 bases). The CDR3 runs to 13 residues. Trimming pared 1 base from V and 2 bases from J, leaving 8 bases between. Germline V lookup: CDR1 SQVTM, CDR2 ANQGSEA. In DNA form, the CDR3 reads TGCAGCGTTGAAGTGCAGGGGAACTATGGCTACACCTTC. As protein: CSVEVQGNYGYTF.

The chain combines TRBV10-1 with TRBJ2-7, with D tentatively TRBD2 (5 bases). There are 15 residues in the CDR3. Germline V lookup: CDR1 WNHNN, CDR2 SYGVQD (reference sequence). V lost 0 bases, J lost 5 bases, and 14 bases lay in between. CDR3: CASSESRPSIHEQYF. Here the CDR3 DNA reads TGCGCCAGCAGTGAGTCTCGGCCTAGCATCCACGAGCAGTACTTC.

This clone was counted between two and nine times. At the DNA level, this CDR3 is encoded by other sequences in the same sample as well. This sequence joins TRBV7-9 and TRBJ2-3; D gene uncertain. Germline assignment: CDR1 SEHNR and CDR2 FQNEAQ (reference sequence). This CDR3 spans 16 amino acids. CDR3 sequence (DNA): TGTTCAAGCAGCAGACGGCATACTAAAATCACAGATACGCAGTATTTT. Its protein product is CSSSRRHTKITDTQYF. The variable domain in full, with the rest retrieved from reference TRBV7-9 and TRBJ2-3, is DTGVSQNPRHKITKRGQNVTFRCDPISEHNRLYWYRQTLGQGPEFLTYFQNEAQLEKSRLLSDRFSAERPKGSFSTLEIQRTEQGDSAMYLCSSSRRHTKITDTQYFGPGTRLTVL.

In nucleotides, the CDR3 is TGTGCCAGCAGTTCCACAGGGGCGCTACACAATGAGCAGTTCTTC. As protein: CASSSTGALHNEQFF. This rearrangement joins TRBV6-1 to TRBJ2-1, with 7 bases matching TRBD1. Germline V gene lookup returns CDR1 MNHNS and CDR2 SASEGT. After removal of 5 bases from V and 5 bases from J, the junction contained 9 bases not matched to a gene. The CDR3 is 15 residues long.

The CDR3 nucleotides are TGTGCCAGCAGTATCGTCTCAGGCAAGCAGTACTTC. It yields the protein CASSIVSGKQYF. V is TRBV6-6 and J is TRBJ2-7; D not resolved. Trimming stripped 5 bases from V and 8 bases from J, with 13 bases between. This CDR3 region has 12 residues. Looked up from germline, CDR1 is MNHNY and CDR2 is SVGAGI (reference sequence).

The sample holds one count of this clone. The gene calls are TRBV27 and TRBJ2-2, with 8 nucleotides matching TRBD2. The germline V gene has CDR1 MNHEY and CDR2 SMNVEV (reference sequence). CDR3 size: 17 residues. V lost 0 bases, J lost 6 bases, and 9 bases stayed unmatched. In DNA form, the CDR3 reads TGTGCCAGCAGTTTATCCCCAGCGGGGGCCCCACCCGGGGAGCTGTTTTTT. Translated, it gives CASSLSPAGAPPGELFF.

The V gene is TRBV6-1, the J gene TRBJ1-5; D is perhaps TRBD1 (6 bases). Germline assignment: CDR1 MNHNS and CDR2 SASEGT. There are 14 residues in the CDR3. The germline V and J ends were trimmed by 3 bases and 2 bases, with 8 bases remaining between them. The CDR3 protein is CASSDEGGNQPQHF. CDR3 DNA sequence: TGTGCCAGCAGTGATGAGGGGGGCAATCAGCCCCAGCATTTT.

The chain uses TRBV7-6 and TRBJ2-1; D perhaps matches TRBD2 (5 bases). V dropped 1 base and J dropped 6 bases, with 16 bases sitting between them. Germline-derived CDR1 and CDR2 are SGHVS and FNYEAQ. The CDR3 is made up of 16 amino acids. The CDR3 loop is CASSLGAVNGVNEQFF. The CDR3 DNA reads as TGTGCCAGCAGCTTAGGGGCGGTTAACGGGGTCAATGAGCAGTTCTTC.

This clone was seen a single time. The chain employs TRBV9 and TRBJ2-1, with 8 bases fitting TRBD2. This CDR3 has 14 residues. Germline lookup yields CDR1 SGDLS and CDR2 YYNGEE. V trimming: 4 bases; J trimming: 9 bases; junction bases outside the gene matches: 9. The CDR3 is CASSPSGTSTEQFF. The DNA for the CDR3 is TGTGCCAGCAGCCCTTCCGGGACTAGTACTGAGCAGTTCTTC.

The chain uses TRBV2 and TRBJ1-6; D is perhaps TRBD1 (5 bases). V shed 6 bases and J shed 0 bases, with 30 bases lying between them. Germline CDR1 reads SNHLY; CDR2 reads FYNNEI. The CDR3 has 22 amino acids. CDR3 residues: CASSALKGMGRRTSSYNSPLHF. The CDR3 DNA reads TGTGCCAGCAGCGCTTTGAAGGGCATGGGGCGCAGGACCAGCTCCTATAATTCACCCCTCCACTTT.

The chain links TRBV11-2 to TRBJ1-2; no clear D gene. The CDR3 runs to 12 residues. Per germline, CDR1 SGHAT and CDR2 FQNNGV. Trimming removed 3 bases from V and 7 bases from J, with 9 bases in between. The CDR3 loop is CASSLEVAGYTF. CDR3 DNA sequence: TGTGCCAGCAGCTTGGAGGTCGCTGGCTACACCTTC.